These 6 T cell receptor beta chains were all obtained from the same sample, sequenced in a study of blood T cell repertoires in COVID-19 (TCRdb year 2020). The library was made by the immunoSEQ multiplex PCR assay. TCRdb took this table from immuneACCESS and kept in-frame rearrangements with V and J called. Such tables lack part of the clones; where checked against another copy, unresolved V genes explain under half of the gap, and the rest is unexplained. This sample comprises under 200,000 clones, 88% of them detected only once. The ten largest clonotypes hold about 1.6% of the sample. The material sequenced was peripheral blood. These receptors all come from a man aged 18 to 30 with active or convalescent COVID-19.

The chain recombines TRBV5-1 with TRBJ1-1; TRBD1 might be the D (5 bases). Trimming left V 0 bases short and J 7 bases short, with 10 bases between. This CDR3 spans 13 amino acids. Germline V gene lookup returns CDR1 SGHRS and CDR2 YFSETQ. The CDR3 bases are TGCGCCAGCAGCTTGGGACAGTTGAGTGAAGCTTTCTTT. It specifies CASSLGQLSEAFF.

The chain is built from TRBV7-9 and TRBJ1-4, with D perhaps matching TRBD1 (5 bases). Germline loops: CDR1 SEHNR, CDR2 FQNEAQ (reference sequence). Trimming took 5 bases from V and 0 from J, leaving 10 bases between them. This CDR3 contains 15 residues. CDR3 nucleotides: TGTGCCAGCAGCGGGACTGAATCAACTAATGAAAAACTGTTTTTT. Its translation: CASSGTESTNEKLFF.

The rearrangement joins TRBV6-2 or TRBV6-3 to TRBJ1-5; 10 nucleotides align to TRBD1. The germline V gene encodes CDR1 MNHEY and CDR2 SVGEGT. The length of the CDR3 is 19 residues. Unmatched junction bases numbered 12, after V lost 0 bases and J lost 4 bases. DNA of the CDR3: TGTGCCAGCAGTTACTCGTTTCGGACAGGGGGATCGAAGAATCAGCCCCAGCATTTT. This sequence encodes CASSYSFRTGGSKNQPQHF.

The chain combines TRBV7-2 with TRBJ2-1, with D possibly matching TRBD2 (6 bases). V was cut by 7 bases and J by 4 bases, with 17 bases left in between. Germline CDR1 and CDR2: SGHTA and FQGNSA. The CDR3 length is 15 residues. CDR3 sequence: CASTPGVQVYNEQFF. The CDR3 region has the DNA TGTGCCAGCACCCCGGGAGTCCAGGTTTACAATGAGCAGTTCTTC.

The chain has TRBV4-1 and TRBJ2-7; weak D call: TRBD2 (5 bases). Between the trimmed V and J ends, which lost 5 bases and 2 bases, there was a span of 16 bases. CDR3 length equals 15 residues. Germline V gene data show CDR1 as MGHRA and CDR2 as YSYEKL. In DNA, the CDR3 is TGCGCCAGCAGCGCAGCAGCTTCTAGCCCCTACGAGCAGTACTTC. Residues: CASSAAASSPYEQYF.

The V call is TRBV11-2, the J call TRBJ2-6, with a tentative D call TRBD2 (6 bases). CDR1 is SGHAT, CDR2 FQNNGV, per germline. This CDR3 comprises 14 residues. With 5 bases removed from V and 4 bases from J, the gap between germline ends came to 9 bases. The CDR3 DNA reads TGTGCCAGCAGCCTAGCGCGGGGGGCCAACGTCCTGACTTTC. It encodes CASSLARGANVLTF.